Listed below are T cell receptor beta chains from one sample, sequenced in a study of lymphopenia after photon versus proton radiotherapy. TCRdb's copy holds only in-frame clones and misses some; the assay was immunoSEQ multiplex PCR. The sample holds 35,000 to 45,000 clones, over 65% seen once. Sequences were derived from peripheral blood, sampled from a patient treated with photon-based radiotherapy. The receptors derive from a man between 45 and 60 years old with gastric cancer. Each CDR3 is given with its conserved first and last residue. A D gene is named only where the DNA matches it firmly. Size values are once, few and many counts, or a class for expanded clones, and some rows have none.

d_call j_call v_call clone_size cdr3_nt cdr3_aa
- TRBJ2-2 TRBV30 - TGTGCCTGGAGTGCGGTTAGCCAAGCGAACACCGGGGAGCTGTTTTTT CAWSAVSQANTGELFF
- TRBJ2-7 TRBV7-2 - TGTGCCAGCAGCTTAGACGGGACCTACGAGCAGTACTTC CASSLDGTYEQYF
- TRBJ1-4 TRBV6-5 - TGTGCCAGCAGTTACGGGACACCTAATGAAAAACTGTTTTTT CASSYGTPNEKLFF
- TRBJ2-5 TRBV11-2 - TGTGCCAGCAGCTTAGATTGGGAGACCCAGTACTTC CASSLDWETQYF
TRBD1 TRBJ2-7 TRBV2 - TGTGCCACCCGGGACAGGACCTACGAGCAGTACTTC CATRDRTYEQYF
TRBD2 TRBJ2-3 TRBV7-2 - TGTGCCAGCAGCCCCGGGACTAGCGGGAGGGCCGCAGATACGCAGTATTTT CASSPGTSGRAADTQYF
- TRBJ2-3 TRBV9 - TGTGCCAGCAGCGTAGAAGGCGGTCGTAGCACAGATACGCAGTATTTT CASSVEGGRSTDTQYF
- TRBJ2-1 TRBV11-3 - TGTGCCAGCAGCTTTGGGGTCTACAATGAGCAGTTCTTC CASSFGVYNEQFF
TRBD2 TRBJ2-3 TRBV5-4 - TGTGCCAGCACCCCTCTAACCGGGAGGACGGGCACAGATACGCAGTATTTT CASTPLTGRTGTDTQYF
- TRBJ1-1 TRBV18 few TGTGCCAGCTCACCTGGCCAGAACACTGAAGCTTTCTTT CASSPGQNTEAFF
- TRBJ2-4 TRBV27 - TGTGCCAGCAGTTTCGGTTACGGCCCTCAAAACATTCAGTACTTC CASSFGYGPQNIQYF
TRBD2 TRBJ2-2 TRBV5-1 - TGCGCCAGCAGGAGGCGGGGTAGCGGGAGCCTCAACACCGGGGAGCTGTTTTTT CASRRRGSGSLNTGELFF
TRBD1 TRBJ1-5 TRBV2 - TGTGCCACCAGGGGGCTAGCGGGTCAGCCCCAGCATTTT CATRGLAGQPQHF
TRBD1 TRBJ2-7 TRBV28 once TGTGCCAGCAGTGATCGGGACAGCCAAAGCTCCTACGAGCAGTACTTC CASSDRDSQSSYEQYF
TRBD1 TRBJ1-2 TRBV6-4 few TGTGCCAGCAGCCGGGACAGCGAAAGCTATGGCTACACCTTC CASSRDSESYGYTF
TRBD1 TRBJ1-1 TRBV19 - TGTGCCAGTAGTCGACAGGGGAACACTGAAGCTTTCTTT CASSRQGNTEAFF
- TRBJ2-7 TRBV4-1 once TGCGCCAGCAGCTCCCAAGGGAAGGGGCTATCCTACGAGCAGTACTTC CASSSQGKGLSYEQYF
- TRBJ2-7 TRBV2 - TGTGCCAGCAGTACACCTTCATATCGACACTCCTACGAGCAGTACTTC CASSTPSYRHSYEQYF
TRBD1 TRBJ2-1 TRBV15 - TGTGCCACCAGCAGGCAGAACAGGGGCAATGAGCAGTTCTTC CATSRQNRGNEQFF
TRBD1 TRBJ2-6 TRBV7-9 - TGTGCCAGCAGCTTAGCACGGGACAGGGGTTCGGGGGCCAACGTCCTGACTTTC CASSLARDRGSGANVLTF
TRBD1 TRBJ2-3 TRBV29-1 - TGCAGCGGCACAGGGGGCACAGATACGCAGTATTTT CSGTGGTDTQYF
TRBD2 TRBJ2-6 TRBV5-1 few TGCGCCAGCAGCTCCGGTAGCGGGAGGGTTAAGACTTTC CASSSGSGRVKTF
TRBD1 TRBJ1-1 TRBV7-2 - TGTGCCAGCAGCTCGGCTGGACAGGTCCGGTCTTTCTTT CASSSAGQVRSFF
- TRBJ1-2 TRBV28 - TGTGCCAGCAGTTCCAATTTCGACAGCTATGGCTACACCTTC CASSSNFDSYGYTF
- TRBJ1-1 TRBV19 once TGTGCCAGTAGTTCAGGACAGTCGAACACTGAAGCTTTCTTT CASSSGQSNTEAFF
TRBD1 TRBJ2-5 TRBV19 - TGTGCCAGTAGTATATCGGGACAGGGGGCCCATGAGACCCAGTACTTC CASSISGQGAHETQYF
TRBD1 TRBJ1-2 TRBV7-8 - TGTGCCAGCAGCTTAGGTTCAGGGGGCGGCTATGGCTACACCTTC CASSLGSGGGYGYTF
- TRBJ1-1 TRBV29-1 - TGCAGCGTTGAATCGGACCGAAGGAACACTGAAGCTTTCTTT CSVESDRRNTEAFF
- TRBJ2-2 TRBV30 - TGTGCCTGGAGGCTGGCGGGGACCACCGGGGAGCTGTTTTTT CAWRLAGTTGELFF
- TRBJ2-1 TRBV21-1 - TGTGCCAGCAGCAAAGAAAGGACTAGCGGGAGAACCTACAATGAGCAGTTCTTC CASSKERTSGRTYNEQFF
TRBD1 TRBJ1-2 TRBV28 - TGTGCCAGCTCAGGGGGCGATGCGTATGGCTACACCTTC CASSGGDAYGYTF
TRBD1 TRBJ2-2 TRBV19 - TGTGCCAGTAGTATACTCCCAGGGGGGAACACCGGGGAGCTGTTTTTT CASSILPGGNTGELFF
- TRBJ2-5 TRBV9 - TGTGCCAGCAGCGTAGGGGCGGGGGGACAGTTCCAAGAGACCCAGTACTTC CASSVGAGGQFQETQYF
- TRBJ1-4 TRBV13 - TGTGCCAGCAGCTTAGGACGCCCGGGGGCGCGCGAAAAACTGTTTTTT CASSLGRPGAREKLFF
- TRBJ1-1 TRBV13 - TGTGCCAGCAGCAAAGGGACAAAAGGTACGGGGACTGAAGCTTTCTTT CASSKGTKGTGTEAFF
TRBD2 TRBJ2-7 TRBV30 - TGTGCCTGGGGGAGGCGTCTAGCGGGAGGCCAGCAGTACTTC CAWGRRLAGGQQYF
- TRBJ1-5 TRBV5-8 - TGTGCCAGCAGCTTGGGCTGGGATCAGCCCCAGCATTTT CASSLGWDQPQHF
- TRBJ1-1 TRBV10-3 - TGTGCCATCAGAGAGTTGTCGGGGGCGGACACTGAAGCTTTCTTT CAIRELSGADTEAFF
- TRBJ2-4 TRBV5-6 - TGTGCCAGCAGTATCCCGACAGCAAAGGAGGCCAAAAACATTCAGTACTTC CASSIPTAKEAKNIQYF
- TRBJ1-1 TRBV19 - TGTGCCAGTAGTATAGACGGGACATCGAACACTGAAGCTTTCTTT CASSIDGTSNTEAFF
TRBD2 TRBJ2-7 TRBV10-3 once TGTGCCATCAGTGGAGGACTAGCGGGGGGCTCCTACGAGCAGTACTTC CAISGGLAGGSYEQYF
TRBD2 TRBJ2-2 TRBV10-1 - TGCGCCAGCAGTGATCTAGGACTAGCGACATGCACCGGGGAGCTGTTTTTT CASSDLGLATCTGELFF
- TRBJ2-2 TRBV7-9 - TGTGCCAGCAGCCACCCTGCCCACCTCGGAGGGCCCACCGGGGAGCTGTTTTTT CASSHPAHLGGPTGELFF
TRBD1 TRBJ1-1 TRBV19 - TGTGCCAGTAGTATCTCGACAGGGGATACTGAAGCTTTCTTT CASSISTGDTEAFF
- TRBJ2-1 TRBV4-1 - TGCGCCAGCAGCCAAGATTGGGCTACTTCTCGGAATGAGCAGTTCTTC CASSQDWATSRNEQFF
- TRBJ2-5 TRBV18 - TGTGCCAGCTCACCACCGCCGGGAGTGGAGACCCAGTACTTC CASSPPPGVETQYF
TRBD2 TRBJ2-5 TRBV9 - TGTGCCAGCACCCTGGCAGGTAGCGGGTCGGGGGAGACCCAGTACTTC CASTLAGSGSGETQYF